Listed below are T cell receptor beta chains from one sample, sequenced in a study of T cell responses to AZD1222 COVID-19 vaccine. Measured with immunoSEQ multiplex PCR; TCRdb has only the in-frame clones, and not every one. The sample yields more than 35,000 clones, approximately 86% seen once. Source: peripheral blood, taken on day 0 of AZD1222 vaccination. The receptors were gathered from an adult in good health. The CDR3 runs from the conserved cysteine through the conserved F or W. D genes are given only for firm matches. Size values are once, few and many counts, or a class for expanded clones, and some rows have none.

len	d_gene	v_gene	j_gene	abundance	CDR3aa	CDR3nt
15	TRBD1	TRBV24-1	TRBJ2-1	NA	CATSDPGQGYNEQFF	TGTGCCACCAGTGATCCGGGACAGGGCTACAATGAGCAGTTCTTC
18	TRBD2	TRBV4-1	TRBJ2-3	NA	CASSRGLAGDGGTDTQYF	TGCGCCAGCAGCCGAGGACTAGCGGGAGACGGGGGCACAGATACGCAGTATTTT
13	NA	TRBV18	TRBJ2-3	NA	CASSLPSPDTQYF	TGTGCCAGCTCGCTTCCGTCTCCGGATACGCAGTATTTT
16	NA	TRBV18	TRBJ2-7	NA	CASSPIQSSGSYEQYF	TGTGCCAGCTCACCGATCCAGTCTTCGGGCTCCTACGAGCAGTACTTC
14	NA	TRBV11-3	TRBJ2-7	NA	CASSYATGPYEQYF	TGTGCCAGCAGCTACGCGACGGGGCCCTACGAGCAGTACTTC
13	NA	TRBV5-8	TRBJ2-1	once	CASSTKGGNEQFF	TGTGCCAGCAGCACAAAAGGGGGAAATGAGCAGTTCTTC
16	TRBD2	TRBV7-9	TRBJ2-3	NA	CASSSGPGLATDTQYF	TGTGCCAGCAGCTCAGGCCCCGGACTAGCAACAGATACGCAGTATTTT
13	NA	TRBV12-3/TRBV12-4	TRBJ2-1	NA	CASTGPPSNEQFF	TGTGCCAGCACCGGGCCTCCCTCCAATGAGCAGTTCTTC
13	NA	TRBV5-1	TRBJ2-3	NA	CASRNGNADTQYF	TGCGCCAGCAGAAATGGGAACGCAGATACGCAGTATTTT
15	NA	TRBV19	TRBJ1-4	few	CASSTGGRFNEKLFF	TGTGCCAGTAGTACCGGCGGACGGTTTAATGAAAAACTGTTTTTT
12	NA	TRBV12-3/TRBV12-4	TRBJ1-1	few	CASRQGFTEAFF	TGTGCCAGCAGGCAGGGATTCACTGAAGCTTTCTTT
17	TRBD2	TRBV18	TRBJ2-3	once	CASSRYGTSVGTDTQYF	TGTGCCAGCTCACGGTATGGGACTAGCGTTGGCACAGATACGCAGTATTTT
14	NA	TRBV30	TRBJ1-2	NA	CAWGALGTYYGYTF	TGTGCCTGGGGTGCTCTGGGAACCTACTATGGCTACACCTTC
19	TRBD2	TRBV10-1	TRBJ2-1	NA	CASSGALGLAGAPSGEQFF	TGCGCCAGCAGTGGGGCTTTGGGACTAGCGGGAGCCCCCTCGGGGGAGCAGTTCTTC
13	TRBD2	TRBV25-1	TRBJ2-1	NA	CASSLVREGEQFF	TGTGCCAGCAGTTTGGTACGGGAGGGTGAGCAGTTCTTC
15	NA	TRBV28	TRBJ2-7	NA	CASSSIAESSYEQYF	TGTGCCAGCAGTTCGATAGCGGAGAGCTCCTACGAGCAGTACTTC